This passage covers 10 T cell receptor beta chains from one sample sequenced in a study of T cell responses to AZD1222 COVID-19 vaccine. Profiling relied on immunoSEQ multiplex PCR, and the TCRdb table lists in-frame clones only, not all of them. The sample shows under 95,000 clones, 65% to 90% of them seen only once. The specimen was peripheral blood, collected on day 0 of AZD1222 vaccination. Receptors originate from an adult in good health.

The rearrangement uses TRBV6-4 and TRBJ1-1; no definite D call. The germline CDR1 and CDR2 sequences are MRHNA and SNTAGT. CDR3 length: 14 amino acids. V lost 0 bases and J lost 0, with 5 bases in between. CDR3 in DNA: TGTGCCAGCAGTGACTCGATCATGAACACTGAAGCTTTCTTT. Translated: CASSDSIMNTEAFF.

Points on this clone: A junction end diverges from the germline sequence, so it may reflect a read error. The chain has TRBV27 and TRBJ1-3; D is perhaps TRBD1 (6 bases). Germline loops: CDR1 MNHEY, CDR2 SMNVEV (reference sequence). The CDR3 runs to 15 residues. The CDR3 region has the DNA TGTGCCAGCAGCCAGACGGGACACTCTAGAAACACCATATATTTT. Residues: CASSQTGHSRNTIYF.

The J gene is TRBJ1-1, the V gene TRBV19; 7 nucleotides line up with TRBD1. The V segment lost 1 base and the J segment 1 base; nucleotides outside the gene matches: 3. CDR1 and CDR2 from the germline V gene are LNHDA and SQIVND (reference sequence). The CDR3 totals 15 residues. Written as DNA, the CDR3 is TGTGCCAGTAGTATAGCCCCAGGGGGGAACACTGAAGCTTTCTTT. Its protein is CASSIAPGGNTEAFF.

The chain carries TRBV6-5 and TRBJ1-1; no reliable D call. CDR3 length: 12 amino acids. Germline V CDR1 and CDR2: MNHEY, SVGAGI. CDR3 in DNA: TGTACCTCCGACCGAGATAACACTGAAGCTTTCTTT. As protein: CTSDRDNTEAFF.

The chain employs TRBV7-8 and TRBJ2-7, with 10 bases lining up with TRBD2. V shed 5 bases, J shed 2 bases, and the junction held 9 bases outside the gene matches. This CDR3 comprises 16 residues. Germline V CDR1 and CDR2: SGHVS, FQNEAQ. CDR3 amino acids: CASSSLAGVSPYEQYF. The CDR3 coding sequence is TGTGCCAGCAGCAGCCTAGCGGGAGTATCCCCCTACGAGCAGTACTTC. The complete variable domain, with remaining parts taken from reference TRBV7-8 and TRBJ2-7, reads GAGVSQSPRYKVAKRGQDVALRCDPISGHVSLFWYQQALGQGPEFLTYFQNEAQLDKSGLPSDRFFAERPEGSVSTLKIQRTQQEDSAVYLCASSSLAGVSPYEQYFGPGTRLTVT.

The chain links TRBV30 to TRBJ2-5; D gene unclear. The CDR3 runs to 11 residues. Germline V lookup: CDR1 GTSNPN, CDR2 SVGIG (reference sequence). V shed 0 bases and J shed 5 bases, with 4 bases lying between them. CDR3 residues: CAWSVLETQYF. CDR3 DNA: TGTGCCTGGAGTGTACTCGAGACCCAGTACTTC.

The rearrangement joins TRBV12-5 to TRBJ2-2; unclear D gene. V lost 2 bases, J lost 7 bases, and 17 bases lay in between. Germline V gene sequence: CDR1 LGHNT, CDR2 FRNRAP. The CDR3 runs to 16 residues. The CDR3 DNA follows: TGTGCTAGTGGTTTGCCCAATCTAGGTTTCGGCGGGGAGCTGTTTTTT. Protein sequence: CASGLPNLGFGGELFF.

The chain couples TRBV6-5 to TRBJ1-1; D is ambiguous. CDR3 length: 12 amino acids. Germline V gives CDR1 MNHEY, CDR2 SVGAGI. The V gene lost 9 bases and the J gene lost 0 bases, with 8 bases spanning the gap. CDR3 coding DNA: TGTGCCAGTAGCCCGGTGAACACTGAAGCTTTCTTT. Encoded protein: CASSPVNTEAFF.

V and J are TRBV28 and TRBJ2-7, with D perhaps TRBD2 (6 bases). The germline V gene has CDR1 MDHEN and CDR2 SYDVKM. V shed 3 bases and J shed 9 bases, with 18 bases lying between them. The CDR3 has 14 residues. For the CDR3, the DNA is TGTGCCAGCAGTTTCGGGCACCTTCCCGGGGGGCAGTACTTC. Translated: CASSFGHLPGGQYF. Supplemented by reference TRBV28 and TRBJ2-7, the full variable domain reads DVKVTQSSRYLVKRTGEKVFLECVQDMDHENMFWYRQDPGLGLRLIYFSYDVKMKEKGDIPEGYSVSREKKERFSLILESASTNQTSMYLCASSFGHLPGGQYFGPGTRLTVT.

The genes are TRBV7-2 and TRBJ2-5; TRBD1 or TRBD2 may be the D gene (6 bases each). V dropped 4 bases and J dropped 4 bases, with 25 bases sitting between them. The CDR3 has 18 residues. Germline V gene data show CDR1 as SGHTA and CDR2 as FQGNSA. The CDR3 sequence: CASSSKRGLRGDRETQYF. The CDR3 DNA follows: TGTGCCAGCAGCTCTAAAAGGGGCCTAAGGGGGGATCGAGAGACCCAGTACTTC. The variable domain in full, with the rest retrieved from reference TRBV7-2 and TRBJ2-5, is GAGVSQSPSNKVTEKGKDVELRCDPISGHTALYWYRQSLGQGLEFLIYFQGNSAPDKSGLPSDRFSAERTGGSVSTLTIQRTQQEDSAVYLCASSSKRGLRGDRETQYFGPGTRLLVL.